The clone carrying this TCR beta chain occurred once. The antigen is not known. The CDR3 runs to 14 residues. Trimming pared 7 bases from V and 2 bases from J, leaving 14 bases between. Germline lookup yields CDR1 SGHRS and CDR2 YFSETQ. The treatment here: some 20 received Ad26.COV2.S at low or high dose, single or two shots; several received placebo; per-sample allocation not given. Sampling occurred on day 63 after the first vaccine or placebo injection. An Ad26 vector expressing Wuhan-strain SARS-CoV-2 spike served as the vaccine. These data originate in a study of Ad26.COV2.S vaccination and SARS-CoV-2 variants. Libraries were prepared by immunoSEQ multiplex PCR; TCRdb keeps only in-frame clonotypes and omits some of them. The table has about 260,000 clones, roughly 87% seen once. Overall study results and limits: People who got the vaccine or the placebo had similar non-spike TCR breadth. Placebo recipients trailed vaccine recipients in spike-specific TCR breadth. The analyses of TCR breadth and depth may have understated the size of total T cell responses.

This clonotype was sampled from a person between 18 and 65 years old who received the Ad26.COV2.S COVID-19 vaccine or a placebo. Material: peripheral blood, obtained in a trial of Ad26.COV2.S vaccine versus placebo. The V gene is TRBV5-1, the J gene TRBJ2-3; D may be TRBD2 (6 bases). DNA of the CDR3: TGCGCCAGCGGAGTGACTAGAAACACAGATACGCAGTATTTT. Protein: CASGVTRNTDTQYF.